These T cell receptor beta chains were read from a single sample in a study of identifying expanded T cells in peripheral blood. The method was immunoSEQ multiplex PCR; TCRdb's version includes in-frame clones alone and lacks a portion of them. The sample consists of approximately 59,000 clones, approximately 90% of them appearing once. Sequenced: blood. The receptors shown here come from a person aged 18-70 years in good health. Both conserved end residues are part of each CDR3. A D gene is named only where the DNA matches it firmly. Clone size is stated in some rows and not others, as once, few, many or a class when expanded.

J gene | D gene | clone size | V gene | CDR3 protein | CDR3 DNA
TRBJ1-5 | NA | NA | TRBV7-8 | CASSLAKGQPQHF | TGTGCCAGCAGCTTAGCAAAGGGGCAGCCCCAGCATTTT
TRBJ2-6 | TRBD1 | NA | TRBV10-3 | CAISESGTGNGANVLTF | TGTGCCATCAGTGAGTCGGGGACAGGGAATGGGGCCAACGTCCTGACTTTC
TRBJ2-3 | NA | NA | TRBV6-5 | CASTRGDTQYF | TGTGCCAGCACCCGGGGCGATACGCAGTATTTT
TRBJ1-5 | NA | NA | TRBV5-5 | CASSSGAGERGQPQHF | TGTGCCAGCAGCTCAGGAGCAGGGGAACGGGGTCAGCCCCAGCATTTT
TRBJ2-5 | NA | NA | TRBV12-5 | CASGLGGFGAQYF | TGTGCTAGTGGTTTGGGGGGGTTCGGGGCCCAGTACTTC
TRBJ1-2 | TRBD1 | NA | TRBV6-5 | CASSGQAQGGYTF | TGTGCCAGCAGTGGACAGGCCCAGGGGGGCTACACCTTC
TRBJ1-1 | NA | NA | TRBV30 | CAWSVRRGWTEAFF | TGTGCCTGGAGTGTACGGAGGGGGTGGACTGAAGCTTTCTTT
TRBJ2-1 | NA | NA | TRBV7-9 | CASSLAGSYYNEQFF | TGTGCCAGCAGCTTAGCGGGGTCCTACTACAATGAGCAGTTCTTC
TRBJ2-7 | NA | NA | TRBV20-1 | CSAPRGTGQYF | TGCAGTGCTCCCCGGGGAACGGGGCAGTACTTC
TRBJ2-3 | NA | NA | TRBV18 | CASSLDSTDTQYF | TGTGCCAGCTCCCTTGACAGCACAGATACGCAGTATTTT
TRBJ2-5 | TRBD2 | NA | TRBV7-9 | CASSRRLAEGQETQYF | TGTGCCAGCAGCCGGAGACTAGCAGAGGGCCAAGAGACCCAGTACTTC
TRBJ2-5 | TRBD2 | NA | TRBV29-1 | CSLQTSGEETQYF | TGCAGCTTGCAGACTAGCGGTGAAGAGACCCAGTACTTC
TRBJ1-1 | NA | NA | TRBV27 | CASSLSSGFNTEAFF | TGTGCCAGCAGTTTATCGAGTGGATTTAACACTGAAGCTTTCTTT
TRBJ2-3 | TRBD2 | NA | TRBV7-6 | CASSLVWRGTTDTQYF | TGTGCCAGCAGCTTAGTCTGGCGGGGGACCACAGATACGCAGTATTTT
TRBJ2-2 | NA | few | TRBV18 | CASSPPSSGPLNTGELFF | TGTGCCAGCTCACCACCGTCTTCTGGGCCCTTGAACACCGGGGAGCTGTTTTTT
TRBJ1-1 | NA | NA | TRBV2 | CASSERYMNTEAFF | TGTGCCAGCAGCGAGAGATACATGAACACTGAAGCTTTCTTT
TRBJ1-3 | TRBD1 | NA | TRBV2 | CASRDRVAVSGNTIYF | TGTGCCAGCAGGGACAGGGTGGCCGTTTCTGGAAACACCATATATTTT
TRBJ2-2 | NA | NA | TRBV7-7 | CASSQVAGDTGELFF | TGTGCCAGCAGCCAGGTCGCCGGGGACACCGGGGAGCTGTTTTTT
TRBJ1-1 | NA | once | TRBV4-3 | CASSIGRNTEAFF | TGCGCCAGTTCGATCGGGCGGAACACTGAAGCTTTCTTT
TRBJ2-3 | TRBD2 | NA | TRBV25-1 | CASSRGSSGGHSTDTQYF | TGTGCCAGCAGTCGGGGTTCTAGCGGGGGCCATAGCACAGATACGCAGTATTTT
TRBJ2-2 | NA | once | TRBV29-1 | CSVAGVLAQAGELFF | TGCAGCGTTGCAGGGGTACTAGCGCAGGCCGGGGAGCTGTTTTTT
TRBJ1-4 | TRBD1 | NA | TRBV5-6 | CASSLALDRVDRGNEKLFF | TGTGCCAGCAGCTTGGCTCTGGACAGGGTCGATCGAGGTAATGAAAAACTGTTTTTT
TRBJ2-4 | TRBD1 | NA | TRBV28 | CASSSGQGPLAKNIQYF | TGTGCCAGCAGTTCCGGACAGGGACCCCTAGCCAAAAACATTCAGTACTTC
TRBJ1-5 | TRBD1 | NA | TRBV2 | CASSEGRGNQPQHF | TGTGCCAGCAGTGAGGGCAGGGGGAATCAGCCCCAGCATTTT
TRBJ1-1 | TRBD1 | NA | TRBV19 | CASSVTGYTEAFF | TGTGCCAGTAGTGTGACAGGGTATACTGAAGCTTTCTTT
TRBJ2-7 | TRBD2 | NA | TRBV7-6 | CASSLGSGSFEQYF | TGTGCCAGCAGCTTAGGTAGCGGGAGTTTCGAGCAGTACTTC
TRBJ2-5 | NA | NA | TRBV4-2 | CASSQGRSEGETQYF | TGTGCCAGCAGCCAAGGGCGATCCGAGGGGGAGACCCAGTACTTC
TRBJ2-6 | TRBD1 | NA | TRBV5-1 | CASRRTGFSGANVLTF | TGCGCCAGCAGAAGGACAGGCTTCTCTGGGGCCAACGTCCTGACTTTC
TRBJ1-2 | NA | NA | TRBV11-2 | CASSWESRSGYTF | TGTGCCAGCAGCTGGGAGAGCCGGAGTGGCTACACCTTC
TRBJ2-7 | NA | NA | TRBV7-2 | CASSLVSREVYEQYF | TGTGCCAGCAGCTTAGTGTCCAGGGAGGTCTACGAGCAGTACTTC
TRBJ1-3 | TRBD1 | NA | TRBV28 | CASSLWDRENTIYF | TGTGCCAGCAGCCTTTGGGACAGGGAAAACACCATATATTTT
TRBJ2-1 | TRBD2 | NA | TRBV10-2 | CASRTSGRVNEQFF | TGCGCCAGCAGGACTAGCGGGAGGGTCAATGAGCAGTTCTTC
TRBJ1-1 | NA | NA | TRBV10-3 | CAISEGQLNAEAFF | TGTGCCATCAGTGAAGGGCAATTAAACGCTGAAGCTTTCTTT
TRBJ2-2 | TRBD1 | NA | TRBV5-1 | CASSLTGQGHTGELFF | TGCGCCAGCAGCTTGACTGGACAGGGGCACACCGGGGAGCTGTTTTTT
TRBJ2-7 | NA | NA | TRBV6-5 | CASTIMIQTYEQYF | TGTGCCAGCACTATCATGATCCAGACCTACGAGCAGTACTTC